The T cell receptor beta chain described here comes from a study of identical twins' blood T cells. This clonotype turned up a few times. Germline CDR1 and CDR2: ENHRY and SYGVKD. V gave up 10 bases and J gave up 7 bases, with 20 bases separating them. This CDR3 is 13 amino acids long. TCRdb processed the 5' RACE reads anew with MiXCR; each CDR3 protein has one entry. The table has about 370,000 distinct CDR3 sequences, 25% to 35% seen once. The source is a woman between 18 and 55 years old in good health. This chain connects TRBV10-3 to TRBJ2-7; a possible D gene is TRBD2 (6 bases). Sequencing was performed on PBMCs. In DNA form, the CDR3 reads TGTGCCACCTACGAGGGGACTGGCGGGGAGCAGTACTTC. Its protein is CATYEGTGGEQYF.